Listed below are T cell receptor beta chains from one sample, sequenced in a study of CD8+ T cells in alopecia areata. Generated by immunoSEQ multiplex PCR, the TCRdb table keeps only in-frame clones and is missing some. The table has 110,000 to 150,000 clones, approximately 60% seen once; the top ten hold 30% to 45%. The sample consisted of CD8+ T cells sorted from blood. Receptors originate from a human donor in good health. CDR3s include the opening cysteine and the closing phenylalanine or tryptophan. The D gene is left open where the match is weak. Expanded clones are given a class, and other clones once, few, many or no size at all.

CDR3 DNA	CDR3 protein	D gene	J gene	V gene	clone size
TGCGCCAGCAGCTCCGGGACTCTCTACGAGCAGTACTTC	CASSSGTLYEQYF	.	TRBJ2-7	TRBV4-1	.
TGTGCCAGCGGATCTCAGCATAGCAATCAGCCCCAGCATTTT	CASGSQHSNQPQHF	.	TRBJ1-5	TRBV27	.
TGTGCCATCAGCCTACAGGGAGATCAGCCCCAGCATTTT	CAISLQGDQPQHF	.	TRBJ1-5	TRBV10-3	.
TGTGCCAGCAGCCACACTAGCGATTACAATGAGCAGTTCTTC	CASSHTSDYNEQFF	TRBD2	TRBJ2-1	TRBV7-9	.
TGCGCCAGCAGCTCCAACGATAGGGGAGAGGGCTACACCTTC	CASSSNDRGEGYTF	.	TRBJ1-2	TRBV5-1	.
TGTGCCAGCAGTTTATCGGGCACGGCACGATTTGGCTACACCTTC	CASSLSGTARFGYTF	.	TRBJ1-2	TRBV27	.
TGTGCCAGCAGCTCTACAGATCTTGGGGCCAACGTCCTGACTTTC	CASSSTDLGANVLTF	.	TRBJ2-6	TRBV7-9	.
TGTGCCAGCAGCGGCGGGTGGGGGGAGCTGTTTTTT	CASSGGWGELFF	.	TRBJ2-2	TRBV28	.
TGTGCCACCAGCAGAGAGTCTGATTACACCGGGGAGCTGTTTTTT	CATSRESDYTGELFF	.	TRBJ2-2	TRBV15	.
TGTGCCAGCAGCTCCCTTGAAACAGGGTCTGGTTCGTTCTTC	CASSSLETGSGSFF	.	TRBJ2-1	TRBV7-9	.
TGTGCCAGCAGCGGACGGACAGATGGCTACACCTTC	CASSGRTDGYTF	.	TRBJ1-2	TRBV9	.
TGTGCCAGCAGTCCGAATCAGCCCCAGCATTTT	CASSPNQPQHF	.	TRBJ1-5	TRBV6-5	.
TGTGCCAGCAGTGAGAGCTATGGCTACACCTTC	CASSESYGYTF	.	TRBJ1-2	TRBV25-1	.
TGTGCCAGCAGCGACGACAGGGTAGGAACAGATACGCAGTATTTT	CASSDDRVGTDTQYF	TRBD1	TRBJ2-3	TRBV9	.
TGCAGCGCGGGACAGGGGTACTACGAGCAGTACTTC	CSAGQGYYEQYF	TRBD1	TRBJ2-7	TRBV29-1	few
TGTGCCAGTAGACTAGCGAGTACCTACGAGCAGTACTTC	CASRLASTYEQYF	TRBD2	TRBJ2-7	TRBV19	few
TGTGCCAGCAGCTACCTCGGCAGCAATGAAAAACTGTTTTTT	CASSYLGSNEKLFF	.	TRBJ1-4	TRBV27	few
TGTGCCAGCAGTGACAGTTCTGGAAACACCATATATTTT	CASSDSSGNTIYF	.	TRBJ1-3	TRBV27	.
TGTGCCCTTGCGCGGGTTCTTGGCAATGAGCAGTTCTTC	CALARVLGNEQFF	.	TRBJ2-1	TRBV2	.
TGTGCCAGCAGTTGGTCGAGACAGGGGTCCTACGAGCAGTACTTC	CASSWSRQGSYEQYF	TRBD1	TRBJ2-7	TRBV6-5	.
TGTGCCAGCAGCTTTGGGGGGCCGGGCTCCTACGAGCAGTACTTC	CASSFGGPGSYEQYF	.	TRBJ2-7	TRBV7-9	.
TGTGCCAGCAGGGGGGACACTGAAGCTTTCTTT	CASRGDTEAFF	.	TRBJ1-1	TRBV5-8	.
TGCAGCGTCTCAACAGGGGGAGGACCTGAAGCTTTCTTT	CSVSTGGGPEAFF	TRBD1	TRBJ1-1	TRBV29-1	few
TGTGCCAGCAGCTTCCAGTTCGGGGAGCTGTTTTTT	CASSFQFGELFF	.	TRBJ2-2	TRBV5-6	.
TGTGCCAGCAGTTTAACGGGACAGGGGAACACTGAAGCTTTCTTT	CASSLTGQGNTEAFF	TRBD1	TRBJ1-1	TRBV27	once
TGTGCCAGCAGCCCCGCCATGACCTTCCCCCGGGTCTTC	CASSPAMTFPRVF	.	TRBJ2-1	TRBV9	.
TGCAGCGTCCGGGGGACCTACTCCTACGAGCAGTACTTC	CSVRGTYSYEQYF	.	TRBJ2-7	TRBV29-1	.
TGTGCCAGCAGCTTGGAAGCTGACAGAATGGGGACAGATACGCAGTATTTT	CASSLEADRMGTDTQYF	.	TRBJ2-3	TRBV11-2	.
TGTGCCTGGAGTCCGGCAGACCAGAACACTGAAGCTTTCTTT	CAWSPADQNTEAFF	.	TRBJ1-1	TRBV30	.
TGTGCCAGTAGTTCGGGCGGATTCTTTGGGACCGGGGAGCTGTTTTTT	CASSSGGFFGTGELFF	.	TRBJ2-2	TRBV19	.
TGCGCCAGCAGCCCCCCAGGGACAGGTCACTACAATGAGCAGTTCTTC	CASSPPGTGHYNEQFF	TRBD1	TRBJ2-1	TRBV4-1	.
TGTGCCTGGAGTGTGGCTGATAACACTGAAGCTTTCTTT	CAWSVADNTEAFF	.	TRBJ1-1	TRBV30	few
TGCGCCAGCAGCCGGGGCTACGAGCAGTACTTC	CASSRGYEQYF	.	TRBJ2-7	TRBV10-2	.
TGTGCCAGCAGGTCAGAGACCCAGTACTTC	CASRSETQYF	.	TRBJ2-5	TRBV25-1	.
TGTGCCAGCAGCTGGCGGGACATCGAATACGAGCAGTACTTC	CASSWRDIEYEQYF	.	TRBJ2-7	TRBV5-6	.
TGTGCCATCAGTGGCGTGGAACTAGCGGGACCGCACGGAGAGACCCAGTACTTC	CAISGVELAGPHGETQYF	TRBD2	TRBJ2-5	TRBV10-3	.
TGTGCCTGGAGCCAGGCAGCTAGCACAGATACGCAGTATTTT	CAWSQAASTDTQYF	.	TRBJ2-3	TRBV30	.
TGTGCCAGCAGCTTGGGGGGGTTCAGCTCCTACGAGCAGTACTTC	CASSLGGFSSYEQYF	.	TRBJ2-7	TRBV5-6	.
TGCAGCGTTGAGACGTGGACCGGGACGGACCCCACAGATACGCAGTATTTT	CSVETWTGTDPTDTQYF	.	TRBJ2-3	TRBV29-1	.
TGCAGCGTTGAAGATCCTAGCGCGAGCTCCTACGAGCAGTACTTC	CSVEDPSASSYEQYF	.	TRBJ2-7	TRBV29-1	.
TGTGCCATCAGTGCCGGAGCCTCCTACGAGCAGTACTTC	CAISAGASYEQYF	.	TRBJ2-7	TRBV10-3	.
TGTGCCAGCACAAACAGGGACGTAGATGGCTACACCTTC	CASTNRDVDGYTF	.	TRBJ1-2	TRBV27	.
TGTGCCAGCAGTGAAATTTCCGGTACAGGGAGCTCCTACGAGCAGTACTTC	CASSEISGTGSSYEQYF	.	TRBJ2-7	TRBV2	once
TGCGCCAGCAGCTTCGGCGGGGAGCTGTTTTTT	CASSFGGELFF	.	TRBJ2-2	TRBV5-1	few
TGTGCCAGCAGTGAACAACTCTCTGGAAACACCATATATTTT	CASSEQLSGNTIYF	.	TRBJ1-3	TRBV25-1	.
TGTGCCAGCAGTTTGGGCCCTAGCATTTCCTACAATGAGCAGTTCTTC	CASSLGPSISYNEQFF	.	TRBJ2-1	TRBV28	.
TGCGCCAGCAGCTTGGCCGGGGGATCCTACGAGCAGTACTTC	CASSLAGGSYEQYF	.	TRBJ2-7	TRBV5-1	.
TGCGCCAGCAGCTTGGCTAGCGGGAGGCTGGAGACCCAGTACTTC	CASSLASGRLETQYF	TRBD2	TRBJ2-5	TRBV5-1	.
TGTGCCAGCAGCGAAGGACTAGCGGGAGGGCCGATGGACGAGCAGTACTTC	CASSEGLAGGPMDEQYF	TRBD2	TRBJ2-7	TRBV7-2	few
TGTGCCACGACTAGCGGGAGGGCCAGTGGCGGGGAGCTGTTTTTT	CATTSGRASGGELFF	TRBD2	TRBJ2-2	TRBV2	.
TGTGCCAGCAGCGTTTTAGGTAATATGATGGAGACCCAGTACTTC	CASSVLGNMMETQYF	.	TRBJ2-5	TRBV9	.